Listed here are 17 T cell receptor beta chains from one sample, sequenced in a study of T cells in Graves' hyperthyroidism and ophthalmopathy. The CDR3 regions of TCR beta were amplified from RNA transcripts. Using the HTBI primer set, a first-round RT-PCR was run on the TCR CDR3. MiXCR, run by TCRdb on the multiplex PCR reads, gives a single entry per CDR3 protein. Of roughly 840,000 distinct CDR3 sequences listed, over 35% are singletons. Specimen: blood. The receptors here all came from a man in his late teens or twenties with Graves' hyperthyroidism.

The chain has TRBV7-2 and TRBJ2-7; D call uncertain. This CDR3 has 17 amino acids. V shed 1 base and J shed 0 bases, with 16 bases lying between them. CDR1 and CDR2 from the germline V gene are SGHTA and FQGNSA. Here the CDR3 DNA reads TGTGCCAGCAGCTTAGATGAATGGGGTAGTAACTCCTACGAGCAGTACTTC. Translating it yields CASSLDEWGSNSYEQYF.

This clonotype was recorded at least ten times. The chain combines TRBV15 with TRBJ2-6; 7 nucleotides align to TRBD1. The CDR3 is 16 amino acids. Trimming at V came to 3 bases and at J to 3 bases, leaving 5 bases not matched to a gene. Germline loops: CDR1 LNHNV, CDR2 YYDKDF (reference sequence). CDR3 residues: CATSSEGAGGANVLTF. In DNA form, the CDR3 reads TGTGCCACCAGCAGCGAGGGGGCTGGTGGGGCCAACGTCCTGACTTTC.

V usage is TRBV7-9 and J usage is TRBJ1-5, with D possibly being TRBD1 (6 bases). Germline lookup yields CDR1 SEHNR and CDR2 FQNEAQ (reference sequence). Trimming took 8 bases from V and 6 from J, leaving 17 bases between them. The CDR3 extends over 14 amino acids. The chain's CDR3 is CASGLGGLGQPQHF. DNA for the CDR3: TGTGCCAGCGGCCTCGGGGGGCTCGGTCAGCCCCAGCATTTT. Combining the CDR3 with reference TRBV7-9 and TRBJ1-5 gives the whole variable domain DTGVSQNPRHKITKRGQNVTFRCDPISEHNRLYWYRQTLGQGPEFLTYFQNEAQLEKSRLLSDRFSAERPKGSFSTLEIQRTEQGDSAMYLCASGLGGLGQPQHFGDGTRLSIL.

The gene calls are TRBV2 and TRBJ1-6; D gene unclear. V lost 8 bases and J 6 bases, leaving 17 bases between the germline ends. Germline V gene data show CDR1 as SNHLY and CDR2 as FYNNEI. The CDR3 contains 15 residues. The chain's CDR3 is CASPYEGPTNSPLHF. The CDR3 DNA reads as TGTGCCAGCCCCTACGAGGGTCCTACTAATTCACCCCTCCACTTT.

The table lists this clonotype with a count of one. Just one base apart from a much larger clone, this may be a read error. This chain joins TRBV7-8 and TRBJ1-1; D is ambiguous. Germline-derived CDR1 and CDR2 are SGHVS and FQNEAQ. The CDR3 extends over 13 amino acids. V was trimmed by 3 bases and J by 4 bases, leaving 9 bases between them. CDR3 DNA: TGTGCCAGCAGCTTTTACGGGAGCACTGAAGCTTTCTTT. Residues: CASSFYGSTEAFF.

The V and J genes are TRBV9 and TRBJ1-5; D not certain. In germline, CDR1 is SGDLS, CDR2 YYNGEE. V was cut by 5 bases and J by 3 bases, with 12 bases left in between. The CDR3 is 14 amino acids. CDR3: CASSEVGLNQPQHF. CDR3 sequence (DNA): TGTGCCAGCAGTGAAGTAGGGCTCAATCAGCCCCAGCATTTT.

To note about this clonotype: The junction does not match germline at one end; this may be a read error. The chain combines TRBV10-2 with TRBJ2-6; tentatively, D is TRBD1 or TRBD2 (7 bases each). The CDR3 extends over 19 amino acids. Germline V lookup: CDR1 WSHSY, CDR2 SAAADI. Here the CDR3 reads CASSLEGQGGTSGANVLTF. DNA of the CDR3: TGTGCCAGCAGCTTAGAGGGGCAGGGGGGGACCTCTGGGGCCAACGTCCTGACTTTC.

There are a few counts of this clonotype. J is TRBJ2-5 and V is TRBV20-1; 7 nucleotides agree with TRBD1. J lost 5 bases, V lost 0 bases, and 6 bases had no gene match. The germline V gene has CDR1 DFQATT and CDR2 SNEGSKA (reference sequence). CDR3 length equals 14 residues. The CDR3 is CSARDLRGSETQYF. The CDR3 DNA sequence: TGCAGTGCTAGAGATCTCAGGGGGTCCGAGACCCAGTACTTC.

This clonotype has more than one count but fewer than ten. J is TRBJ1-4 and V is TRBV7-9, with 7 bases fitting TRBD1. V lost 4 bases to trimming and J lost 2 bases; unmatched junction nucleotides: 7. CDR3 length: 16 residues. CDR1 SEHNR and CDR2 FQNEAQ come from the germline V gene (reference sequence). CDR3 protein: CASSYPGGVTNEKLFF. The CDR3 DNA follows: TGTGCCAGCAGCTACCCAGGGGGAGTTACTAATGAAAAACTGTTTTTT. Combining the CDR3 with reference TRBV7-9 and TRBJ1-4 gives the whole variable domain DTGVSQNPRHKITKRGQNVTFRCDPISEHNRLYWYRQTLGQGPEFLTYFQNEAQLEKSRLLSDRFSAERPKGSFSTLEIQRTEQGDSAMYLCASSYPGGVTNEKLFFGSGTQLSVL.

Comment on this clonotype: Likely a read error: the CDR3 ends without its conserved phenylalanine or tryptophan. Because the CDR3's place on the DNA is in doubt, the DNA is left out and the CDR3 is given as listed by TCRdb. The V call is TRBV7-9, the J call TRBJ1-3. Per the germline V gene, CDR1 is SEHNR and CDR2 is FQNEAQ (reference sequence). Counting both end residues, the CDR3 totals 10 amino acids. The CDR3 reads CASSSQTSTR.

The chain couples TRBV7-3 to TRBJ2-5; TRBD2 might be the D (5 bases). CDR3 length: 15 amino acids. Between the trimmed V and J ends, which lost 2 bases and 5 bases, there was a span of 15 bases. Germline-derived CDR1 and CDR2 are SGHTA and FQGTGA. The CDR3 sequence is CASSLSWGVGETQYF. DNA for the CDR3: TGTGCCAGCAGCTTATCCTGGGGAGTGGGTGAGACCCAGTACTTC.

The V gene is TRBV7-9, the J gene TRBJ2-2; 10 bases are a match to TRBD1. Germline CDR1 and CDR2: SEHNR and FQNEAQ (reference sequence). V shed 1 base, J shed 4 bases, and the junction held 3 bases outside the gene matches. The CDR3 totals 16 residues. The CDR3 spells CASSLGDRGPTGELFF. The DNA for the CDR3 is TGTGCCAGCAGCTTAGGGGACAGGGGACCCACCGGGGAGCTGTTTTTT.

As to this clonotype: Sequence at one end of the junction differs from germline and may be a read error. The chain is built from TRBV20-1 and TRBJ2-5; perhaps TRBD2 as D (6 bases). Germline loops: CDR1 DFQATT, CDR2 SNEGSKA (reference sequence). The CDR3 contains 14 residues. CDR3 in DNA: TGCAGTGCTAGGCCGGGACTCTTATCAGAGGCCCAGTACTTC. As protein: CSARPGLLSEAQYF.

In this sample, this clonotype turned up many times. The chain employs TRBV7-9 and TRBJ1-5; D gene unclear. CDR3 length: 11 residues. Germline V gene sequence: CDR1 SEHNR, CDR2 FQNEAQ (reference sequence). DNA for the CDR3: TGTTCCGGGTTTAGCAATCAGCCCCAGCATTTT. This translates into CSGFSNQPQHF.

V usage is TRBV10-3 and J usage is TRBJ2-2, with TRBD2 identical over 8 bases. This CDR3 is built from 14 residues. V gave up 6 bases and J gave up 5 bases; unmatched junction bases: 5. The germline gives CDR1 ENHRY, CDR2 SYGVKD. The CDR3 protein is CAIRATSATGELFF. Here the CDR3 DNA reads TGTGCCATCAGAGCGACTAGCGCTACCGGGGAGCTGTTTTTT.

This clonotype was seen ten or more times. The V gene is TRBV10-3, the J gene TRBJ2-7; a weak D match, TRBD2 (6 bases). This CDR3 has 15 residues. Per the germline V gene, CDR1 is ENHRY and CDR2 is SYGVKD. V lost 0 bases, J lost 0 bases, and 9 bases lay in between. CDR3 in DNA: TGTGCCATCAGTGAGTCGGATAGCGGCTCCTACGAGCAGTACTTC. It specifies CAISESDSGSYEQYF.

V usage is TRBV6-2 or TRBV6-3 and J usage is TRBJ1-5; D not certain. Germline-derived CDR1 and CDR2 are MNHEY and SVGEGT. The CDR3 contains 13 residues. Trimming took 4 bases from V and 8 from J, leaving 12 bases between them. Written as DNA, the CDR3 is TGTGCCAGCAGTTTCTCCAATCGGGAGCCCCAGCATTTT. It encodes CASSFSNREPQHF.